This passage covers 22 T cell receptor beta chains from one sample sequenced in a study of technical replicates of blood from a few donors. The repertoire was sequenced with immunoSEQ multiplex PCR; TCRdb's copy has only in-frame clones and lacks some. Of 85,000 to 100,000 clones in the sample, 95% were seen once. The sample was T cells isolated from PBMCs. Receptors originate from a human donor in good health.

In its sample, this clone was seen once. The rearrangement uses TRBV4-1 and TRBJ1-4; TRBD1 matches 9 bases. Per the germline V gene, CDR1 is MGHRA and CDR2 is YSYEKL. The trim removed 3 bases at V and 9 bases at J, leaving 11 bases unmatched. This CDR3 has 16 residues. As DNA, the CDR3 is TGCGCCAGCAGCCACTCCTCCCGGGACAGGGATCAAAAACTGTTTTTT. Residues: CASSHSSRDRDQKLFF.

The CDR3 bases are TGTGCCAGCAGCTTAGTGGCGGGTGAGAATACGCAGTATTTT. Amino acid sequence: CASSLVAGENTQYF. This rearrangement joins TRBV7-2 to TRBJ2-3; weak D call: TRBD2 (5 bases). In germline, CDR1 is SGHTA, CDR2 FQGNSA. V was trimmed by 1 base and J by 7 bases, leaving 12 bases between them. CDR3 length equals 14 residues.

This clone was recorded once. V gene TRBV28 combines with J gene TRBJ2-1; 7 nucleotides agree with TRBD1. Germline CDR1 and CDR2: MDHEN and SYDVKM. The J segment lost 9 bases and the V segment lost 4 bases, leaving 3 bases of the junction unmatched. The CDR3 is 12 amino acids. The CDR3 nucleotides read TGTGCCAGCAGTTGGGGACAGTTTGAGCAGTTCTTC. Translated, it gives CASSWGQFEQFF. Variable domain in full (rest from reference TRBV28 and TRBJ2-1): DVKVTQSSRYLVKRTGEKVFLECVQDMDHENMFWYRQDPGLGLRLIYFSYDVKMKEKGDIPEGYSVSREKKERFSLILESASTNQTSMYLCASSWGQFEQFFGPGTRLTVL.

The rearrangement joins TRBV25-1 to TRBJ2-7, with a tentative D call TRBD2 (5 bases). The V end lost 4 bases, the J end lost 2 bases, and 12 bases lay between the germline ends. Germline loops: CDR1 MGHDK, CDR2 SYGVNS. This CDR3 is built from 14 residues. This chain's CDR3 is CASSARLSPYEQYF. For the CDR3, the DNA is TGTGCCAGCAGTGCTAGACTAAGCCCCTACGAGCAGTACTTC.

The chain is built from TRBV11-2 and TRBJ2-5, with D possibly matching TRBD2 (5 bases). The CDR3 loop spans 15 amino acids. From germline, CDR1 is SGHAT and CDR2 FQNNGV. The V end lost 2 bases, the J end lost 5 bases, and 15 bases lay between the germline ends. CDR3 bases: TGTGCCAGCAGCTTATTTAACGGGGTCCGGGAGACCCAGTACTTC. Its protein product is CASSLFNGVRETQYF.

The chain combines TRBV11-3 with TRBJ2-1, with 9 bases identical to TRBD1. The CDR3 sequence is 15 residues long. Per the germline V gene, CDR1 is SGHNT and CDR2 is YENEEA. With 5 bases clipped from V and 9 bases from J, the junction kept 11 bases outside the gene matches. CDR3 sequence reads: CASSTVAGTGIEQFF. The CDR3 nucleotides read TGTGCCAGCAGCACAGTCGCCGGGACAGGGATTGAGCAGTTCTTC.

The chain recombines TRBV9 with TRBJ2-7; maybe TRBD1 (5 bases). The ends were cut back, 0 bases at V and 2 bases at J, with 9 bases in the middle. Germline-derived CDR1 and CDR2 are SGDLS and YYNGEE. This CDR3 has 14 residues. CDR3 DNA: TGTGCCAGCAGCGTAGCGCAGGGTGCCTACGAGCAGTACTTC. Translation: CASSVAQGAYEQYF. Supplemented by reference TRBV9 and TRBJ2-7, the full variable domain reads DSGVTQTPKHLITATGQRVTLRCSPRSGDLSVYWYQQSLDQGLQFLIQYYNGEERAKGNILERFSAQQFPDLHSELNLSSLELGDSALYFCASSVAQGAYEQYFGPGTRLTVT.

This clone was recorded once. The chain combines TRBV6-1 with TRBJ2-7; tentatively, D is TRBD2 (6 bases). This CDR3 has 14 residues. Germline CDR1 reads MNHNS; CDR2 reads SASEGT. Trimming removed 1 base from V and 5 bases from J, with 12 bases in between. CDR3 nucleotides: TGTGCCAGCAGTGAAGTGGGGGGTTCAGACGAGCAGTACTTC. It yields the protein CASSEVGGSDEQYF.

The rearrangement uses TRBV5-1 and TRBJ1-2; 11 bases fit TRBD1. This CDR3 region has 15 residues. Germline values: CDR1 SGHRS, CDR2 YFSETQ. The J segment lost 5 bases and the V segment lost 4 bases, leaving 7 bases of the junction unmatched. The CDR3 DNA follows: TGCGCCAGCAGCCAGGGGACAGGGGGTCCTTATGGCTACACCTTC. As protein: CASSQGTGGPYGYTF.

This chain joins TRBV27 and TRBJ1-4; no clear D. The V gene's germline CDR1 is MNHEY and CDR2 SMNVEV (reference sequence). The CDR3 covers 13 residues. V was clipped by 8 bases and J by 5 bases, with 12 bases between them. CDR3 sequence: CASRRDVNEKLFF. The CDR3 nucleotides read TGTGCCAGCCGCCGGGATGTGAATGAAAAACTGTTTTTT.

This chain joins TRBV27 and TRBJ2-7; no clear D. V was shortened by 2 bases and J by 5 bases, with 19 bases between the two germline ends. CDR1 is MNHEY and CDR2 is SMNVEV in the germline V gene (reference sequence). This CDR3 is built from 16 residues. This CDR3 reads CASSLAPAQRGDEQYF. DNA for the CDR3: TGTGCCAGCAGTTTAGCTCCAGCTCAGAGAGGCGACGAGCAGTACTTC.

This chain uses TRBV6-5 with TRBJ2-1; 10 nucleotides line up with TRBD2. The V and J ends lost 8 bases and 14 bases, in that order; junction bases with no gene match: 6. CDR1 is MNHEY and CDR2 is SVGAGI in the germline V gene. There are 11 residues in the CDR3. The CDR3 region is CASGLADREFF. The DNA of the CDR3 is TGTGCCAGCGGACTAGCGGATAGGGAGTTCTTC.

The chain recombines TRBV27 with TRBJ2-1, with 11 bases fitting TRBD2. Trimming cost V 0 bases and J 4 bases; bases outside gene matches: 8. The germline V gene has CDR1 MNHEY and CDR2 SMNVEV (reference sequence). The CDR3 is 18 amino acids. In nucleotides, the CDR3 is TGTGCCAGCAGTTTATCCCCGGGACTAGCGGTCGGATACAATGAGCAGTTCTTC. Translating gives CASSLSPGLAVGYNEQFF.

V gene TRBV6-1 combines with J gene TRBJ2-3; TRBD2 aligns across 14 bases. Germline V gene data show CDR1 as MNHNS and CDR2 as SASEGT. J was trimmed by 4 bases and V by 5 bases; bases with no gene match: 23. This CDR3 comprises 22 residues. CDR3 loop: CASSQEGPGLAGALTRADTQYF. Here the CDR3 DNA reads TGTGCCAGCAGTCAAGAGGGACCGGGACTAGCGGGAGCCTTAACCAGGGCAGATACGCAGTATTTT.

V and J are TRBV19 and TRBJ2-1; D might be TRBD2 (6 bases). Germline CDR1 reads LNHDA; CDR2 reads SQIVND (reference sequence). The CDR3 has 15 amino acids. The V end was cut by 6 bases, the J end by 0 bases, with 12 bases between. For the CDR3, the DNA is TGTGCCAGTAGCCCCCGGGAGTTCTCCTACAATGAGCAGTTCTTC. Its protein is CASSPREFSYNEQFF.

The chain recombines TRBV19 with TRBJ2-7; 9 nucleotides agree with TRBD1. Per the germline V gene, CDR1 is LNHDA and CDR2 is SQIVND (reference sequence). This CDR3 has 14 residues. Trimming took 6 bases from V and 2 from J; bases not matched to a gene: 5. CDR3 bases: TGTGCCAGTAGCTCGGGACAGGGACCCTACGAGCAGTACTTC. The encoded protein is CASSSGQGPYEQYF.

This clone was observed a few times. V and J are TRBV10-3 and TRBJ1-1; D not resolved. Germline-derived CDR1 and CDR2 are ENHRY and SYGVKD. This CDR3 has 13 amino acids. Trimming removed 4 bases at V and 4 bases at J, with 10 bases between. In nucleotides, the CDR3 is TGTGCCATCAGTGTTGGGGAGGTCACTGAAGCTTTCTTT. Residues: CAISVGEVTEAFF.

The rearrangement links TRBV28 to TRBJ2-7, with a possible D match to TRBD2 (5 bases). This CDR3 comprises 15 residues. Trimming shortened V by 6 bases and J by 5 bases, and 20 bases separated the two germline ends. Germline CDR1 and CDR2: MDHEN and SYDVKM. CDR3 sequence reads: CASSPRGYTYDEQYF. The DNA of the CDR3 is TGTGCCAGCAGCCCTAGAGGGTACACCTACGACGAGCAGTACTTC.

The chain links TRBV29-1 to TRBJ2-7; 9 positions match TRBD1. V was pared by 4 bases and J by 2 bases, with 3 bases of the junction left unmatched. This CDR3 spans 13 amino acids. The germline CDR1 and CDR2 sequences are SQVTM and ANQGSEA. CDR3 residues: CSVVGQGTYEQYF. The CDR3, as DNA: TGCAGCGTTGTTGGACAGGGGACCTACGAGCAGTACTTC.

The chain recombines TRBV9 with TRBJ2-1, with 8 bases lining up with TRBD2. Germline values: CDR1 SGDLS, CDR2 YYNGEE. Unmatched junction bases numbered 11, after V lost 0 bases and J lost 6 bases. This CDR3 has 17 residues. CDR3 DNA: TGTGCCAGCAGCGTAGATTCCGGACTAGCCCACCCCAATGAGCAGTTCTTC. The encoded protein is CASSVDSGLAHPNEQFF.

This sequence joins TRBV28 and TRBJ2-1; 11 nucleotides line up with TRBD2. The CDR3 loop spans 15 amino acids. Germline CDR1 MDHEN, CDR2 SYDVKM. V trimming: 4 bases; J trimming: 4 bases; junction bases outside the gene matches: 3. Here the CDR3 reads CASSYGTSGYNEQFF. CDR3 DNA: TGTGCCAGCAGTTACGGGACTAGCGGTTACAATGAGCAGTTCTTC.

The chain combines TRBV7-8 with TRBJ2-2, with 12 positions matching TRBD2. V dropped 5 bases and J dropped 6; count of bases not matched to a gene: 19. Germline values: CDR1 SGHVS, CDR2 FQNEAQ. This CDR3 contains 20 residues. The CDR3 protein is CASSPRGGIRLAGDPGELFF. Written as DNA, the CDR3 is TGTGCCAGCAGCCCACGTGGGGGGATAAGACTAGCGGGAGACCCCGGGGAGCTGTTTTTT.